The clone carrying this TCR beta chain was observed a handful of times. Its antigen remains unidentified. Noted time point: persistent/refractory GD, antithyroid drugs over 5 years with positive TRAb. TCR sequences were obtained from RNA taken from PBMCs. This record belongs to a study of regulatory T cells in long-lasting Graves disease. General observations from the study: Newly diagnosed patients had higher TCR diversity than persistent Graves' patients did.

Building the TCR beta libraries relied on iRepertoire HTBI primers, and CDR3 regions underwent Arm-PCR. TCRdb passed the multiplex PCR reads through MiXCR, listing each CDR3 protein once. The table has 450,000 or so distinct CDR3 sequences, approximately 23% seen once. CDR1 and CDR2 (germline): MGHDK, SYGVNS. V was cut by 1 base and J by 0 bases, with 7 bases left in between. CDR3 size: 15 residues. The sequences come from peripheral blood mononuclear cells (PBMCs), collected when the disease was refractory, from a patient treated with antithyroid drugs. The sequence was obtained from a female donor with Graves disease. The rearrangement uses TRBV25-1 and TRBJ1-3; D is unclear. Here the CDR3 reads CASSESRSSGNTIYF. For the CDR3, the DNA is TGTGCCAGCAGTGAATCAAGGAGCTCTGGAAACACCATATATTTT.